This is a list of T cell receptor beta chains from one sample in a study of shared clonotypes between healthy human individuals. TCRdb's copy holds only in-frame clones and misses some; the assay was immunoSEQ multiplex PCR. The data show over 950,000 clones, around 77% seen once. Specimen: memory CD4+ T cells from PBMCs. These receptors all come from a man in his late teens or twenties in good health. Some clones in this sample may be carry-over from other donors' samples. Both conserved end residues are part of each CDR3. Each record gives: V gene, D gene, clone size, J gene, CDR3 DNA, CDR3 protein. D genes are given only for firm matches. Clone sizes are given selectively: once, few, many, or a class where the clone is expanded.

V gene: TRBV12-5
D gene: TRBD2
clone size: once
J gene: TRBJ2-1
CDR3 DNA: TGTGCTAGTGGTTCGAGCGGGAGGTCCTACAATGAGCAGTTCTTC
CDR3 protein: CASGSSGRSYNEQFF

V gene: TRBV5-1
D gene: TRBD1
clone size: NA
J gene: TRBJ2-1
CDR3 DNA: TGCGCCAGCAGCTCGTCGGACAGGGGTCATGATGAGCAGTTCTTC
CDR3 protein: CASSSSDRGHDEQFF

V gene: TRBV19
D gene: NA
clone size: NA
J gene: TRBJ2-3
CDR3 DNA: TGTGCCACTCGTAAGCCCGGGAGTCTTTCAGATACGCAGTATTTT
CDR3 protein: CATRKPGSLSDTQYF

V gene: TRBV5-1
D gene: TRBD2
clone size: NA
J gene: TRBJ2-3
CDR3 DNA: TGCGCCAGCAGCGTAACCGGGACTAGCGGGAGTGGGGGAGATACGCAGTATTTT
CDR3 protein: CASSVTGTSGSGGDTQYF

V gene: TRBV10-3
D gene: NA
clone size: NA
J gene: TRBJ1-2
CDR3 DNA: TGTGCCACCACAGACAACACCGCTAACTATGGCTACACCTTC
CDR3 protein: CATTDNTANYGYTF

V gene: TRBV7-3
D gene: NA
clone size: NA
J gene: TRBJ1-1
CDR3 DNA: TGTGCCAGCAGCCCTGGACACAACACTGAAGCTTTCTTT
CDR3 protein: CASSPGHNTEAFF

V gene: TRBV4-1
D gene: NA
clone size: NA
J gene: TRBJ1-3
CDR3 DNA: TGCGCCAGCAGCCAAGTTCCCTCTGGAAACACCATATATTTT
CDR3 protein: CASSQVPSGNTIYF

V gene: TRBV30
D gene: NA
clone size: NA
J gene: TRBJ2-7
CDR3 DNA: TGTGCCTGGAGTATGGGTTGGCCAGCGGGCTACGAGCAGTACTTC
CDR3 protein: CAWSMGWPAGYEQYF

V gene: TRBV7-9
D gene: NA
clone size: few
J gene: TRBJ2-2
CDR3 DNA: TGTGCCAGCAGCTTAGCAAGTTCCAGAAACACCGGGGAGCTGTTTTTT
CDR3 protein: CASSLASSRNTGELFF

V gene: TRBV27
D gene: TRBD1
clone size: NA
J gene: TRBJ1-2
CDR3 DNA: TGTGCCAGCAGAGTCTCAGGGGGCGCGGGCTATGGCTACACCTTC
CDR3 protein: CASRVSGGAGYGYTF

V gene: TRBV5-1
D gene: NA
clone size: NA
J gene: TRBJ2-1
CDR3 DNA: TGCGCCAGCAGCTTGGCCGCTAGCGCCCAAACACATGAGCAGTTCTTC
CDR3 protein: CASSLAASAQTHEQFF

V gene: TRBV9
D gene: NA
clone size: NA
J gene: TRBJ1-1
CDR3 DNA: TGTGCCAGCAGCGTAGCCGGGGCAGGGTCAACTGAAGCTTTCTTT
CDR3 protein: CASSVAGAGSTEAFF

V gene: TRBV6-1
D gene: NA
clone size: few
J gene: TRBJ1-5
CDR3 DNA: TGTGCCAGCAGGGGGACGACAGTCAATCAGCCCCAGCATTTT
CDR3 protein: CASRGTTVNQPQHF

V gene: TRBV7-2
D gene: NA
clone size: NA
J gene: TRBJ2-7
CDR3 DNA: TGTGCCAGCAGCTTGCACCTTTCCTTCAGGGGTTACTACGAGCAGTACTTC
CDR3 protein: CASSLHLSFRGYYEQYF

V gene: TRBV2
D gene: NA
clone size: NA
J gene: TRBJ2-2
CDR3 DNA: TGTGCCAGCAGAATCGACACCGGGGAGCTGTTTTTT
CDR3 protein: CASRIDTGELFF

V gene: TRBV28
D gene: NA
clone size: NA
J gene: TRBJ2-3
CDR3 DNA: TGTGCCAGCGGAGACACAGATACGCAGTATTTT
CDR3 protein: CASGDTDTQYF

V gene: TRBV4-3
D gene: NA
clone size: once
J gene: TRBJ2-3
CDR3 DNA: TGCGCCAGCAGCCAAGCTGGGAGGGGGGGGAGCGCAGATACGCAGTATTTT
CDR3 protein: CASSQAGRGGSADTQYF

V gene: TRBV11-2
D gene: TRBD2
clone size: NA
J gene: TRBJ2-1
CDR3 DNA: TGTGCCAGCAGCTTAGGGGGTAGCGGGAGGGTTTCAAGTGAGCAGTTCTTC
CDR3 protein: CASSLGGSGRVSSEQFF

V gene: TRBV7-9
D gene: NA
clone size: NA
J gene: TRBJ2-2
CDR3 DNA: TGTGCCAGCAGCTTATTCCAAGACACCGGGGAGCTGTTTTTT
CDR3 protein: CASSLFQDTGELFF

V gene: TRBV7-2
D gene: TRBD1
clone size: once
J gene: TRBJ1-2
CDR3 DNA: TGTGCCAGCAGCATCCGACAGGGGGACTATGGCTACACCTTC
CDR3 protein: CASSIRQGDYGYTF

V gene: TRBV27
D gene: TRBD1
clone size: once
J gene: TRBJ1-4
CDR3 DNA: TGTGCCAGCAGTTTCTCCTGGACAGGCACTAATGAAAAACTGTTTTTT
CDR3 protein: CASSFSWTGTNEKLFF

V gene: TRBV5-5
D gene: NA
clone size: NA
J gene: TRBJ2-5
CDR3 DNA: TGTGCCAGCAGCTTGGAGTCAGCCCAGTACTTC
CDR3 protein: CASSLESAQYF

V gene: TRBV28
D gene: TRBD1
clone size: NA
J gene: TRBJ2-2
CDR3 DNA: TGTGCCAGCAAGCATGCCGGGACAGTGAACACCGGGGAGCTGTTTTTT
CDR3 protein: CASKHAGTVNTGELFF

V gene: TRBV15
D gene: TRBD2
clone size: NA
J gene: TRBJ2-3
CDR3 DNA: TGTGCCACCAGCAGAGTGGACGGACTAGCGGGTAGCACAGATACGCAGTATTTT
CDR3 protein: CATSRVDGLAGSTDTQYF

V gene: TRBV5-1
D gene: TRBD1
clone size: many
J gene: TRBJ2-1
CDR3 DNA: TGCGCCAGCAGCCCTGACAGGGGCTGGAGTGAGCAGTTCTTC
CDR3 protein: CASSPDRGWSEQFF

V gene: TRBV5-4
D gene: NA
clone size: NA
J gene: TRBJ1-2
CDR3 DNA: TGTGCCAGCAGCCCGTGGGGGTCAGGGAGTTATGGCTACACCTTC
CDR3 protein: CASSPWGSGSYGYTF

V gene: TRBV28
D gene: TRBD1
clone size: NA
J gene: TRBJ1-5
CDR3 DNA: TGTGCCAGCAGTCCGACAGGGGGCATCAATCAGCCCCAGCATTTT
CDR3 protein: CASSPTGGINQPQHF

V gene: TRBV5-1
D gene: NA
clone size: NA
J gene: TRBJ2-7
CDR3 DNA: TGCGCCAGCAGCTTGGAGGGGCTAGCCCTTGCCGAGCAGTACTTC
CDR3 protein: CASSLEGLALAEQYF

V gene: TRBV14
D gene: TRBD1
clone size: NA
J gene: TRBJ2-2
CDR3 DNA: TGTGCCAGGAATAGACAGGGAACCACCGGGGAGCTGTTTTTT
CDR3 protein: CARNRQGTTGELFF

V gene: TRBV2
D gene: TRBD1
clone size: NA
J gene: TRBJ2-5
CDR3 DNA: TGTGCCAGCACGGACAGGGGCGAGACCCAGTACTTC
CDR3 protein: CASTDRGETQYF

V gene: TRBV7-2
D gene: TRBD1
clone size: NA
J gene: TRBJ2-2
CDR3 DNA: TGTGCCAGCACCCTGGACAGGCCGAACACCGGGGAGCTGTTTTTT
CDR3 protein: CASTLDRPNTGELFF

V gene: TRBV30
D gene: NA
clone size: NA
J gene: TRBJ2-6
CDR3 DNA: TGTGCCTGCGATGGGGCCAACGTCCTGACTTTC
CDR3 protein: CACDGANVLTF

V gene: TRBV19
D gene: TRBD1
clone size: NA
J gene: TRBJ2-7
CDR3 DNA: TGTGCCAGTAGTATAGTTCCCCGGACAGGCCTCTCCTACGAGCAGTACTTC
CDR3 protein: CASSIVPRTGLSYEQYF

V gene: TRBV6-5
D gene: TRBD1
clone size: NA
J gene: TRBJ2-7
CDR3 DNA: TGTGCCAGCAGTTACTCGAAAGACAGGGGGCTCTACGAGCAGTACTTC
CDR3 protein: CASSYSKDRGLYEQYF

V gene: TRBV7-9
D gene: NA
clone size: few
J gene: TRBJ2-1
CDR3 DNA: TGTGCCAGCAGCCCAACCACAGGGTTCCCCTACAATGAGCAGTTCTTC
CDR3 protein: CASSPTTGFPYNEQFF

V gene: TRBV6-5
D gene: NA
clone size: NA
J gene: TRBJ1-3
CDR3 DNA: TGTGCCAGCACGTTGGACACGTCATTTGGAAACACCATATATTTT
CDR3 protein: CASTLDTSFGNTIYF

V gene: TRBV6-6
D gene: TRBD2
clone size: NA
J gene: TRBJ2-1
CDR3 DNA: TGTGCCAGCAGACGATGGACTAGCTACCTCTACAATGAGCAGTTCTTC
CDR3 protein: CASRRWTSYLYNEQFF

V gene: TRBV4-3
D gene: TRBD2
clone size: NA
J gene: TRBJ2-5
CDR3 DNA: TGCGCCAGCAGCCGGGGGGGCCAAGAGACCCAGTACTTC
CDR3 protein: CASSRGGQETQYF

V gene: TRBV18
D gene: NA
clone size: NA
J gene: TRBJ1-1
CDR3 DNA: TGTGCCAGCTCTCTACCGGGACCTTCCGGGAACACTGAAGCTTTCTTT
CDR3 protein: CASSLPGPSGNTEAFF

V gene: TRBV7-9
D gene: NA
clone size: NA
J gene: TRBJ1-3
CDR3 DNA: TGTGCCAGCAGCTTAGAGGGATTCTCTGGGAACACCATATATTTT
CDR3 protein: CASSLEGFSGNTIYF

V gene: TRBV19
D gene: NA
clone size: NA
J gene: TRBJ2-4
CDR3 DNA: TGTGCCAGTAGTAGCGGAACCGCCAGGGGCATTCAGTACTTC
CDR3 protein: CASSSGTARGIQYF

V gene: TRBV6-6
D gene: TRBD1
clone size: NA
J gene: TRBJ1-1
CDR3 DNA: TGTGCCAGCAGTTACAACCGGGACAGGGTATACGCTTTCTTT
CDR3 protein: CASSYNRDRVYAFF

V gene: TRBV5-1
D gene: NA
clone size: NA
J gene: TRBJ1-2
CDR3 DNA: TGCGCCAGCAGCAAAGACAACCTTGGCTACACCTTC
CDR3 protein: CASSKDNLGYTF

V gene: TRBV6-6
D gene: TRBD2
clone size: NA
J gene: TRBJ2-7
CDR3 DNA: TGTGCCAGCAGAGCTAGCGGGAGGGCCTACGAGCAGTACTTC
CDR3 protein: CASRASGRAYEQYF

V gene: TRBV6-1
D gene: TRBD2
clone size: NA
J gene: TRBJ2-1
CDR3 DNA: TGTGCCAGCAATCTAGCGGGAGGGCCTCGTGAGCAGTTCTTC
CDR3 protein: CASNLAGGPREQFF

V gene: TRBV27
D gene: NA
clone size: NA
J gene: TRBJ1-5
CDR3 DNA: TGTGCCAGCAGTTTTTCAGGGGTTGACAATCAGCCCCAGCATTTT
CDR3 protein: CASSFSGVDNQPQHF

V gene: TRBV5-1
D gene: TRBD1
clone size: NA
J gene: TRBJ2-3
CDR3 DNA: TGCGCCAGCAGCTCCGGACAGGGTGCAGATACGCAGTATTTT
CDR3 protein: CASSSGQGADTQYF

V gene: TRBV19
D gene: NA
clone size: NA
J gene: TRBJ2-7
CDR3 DNA: TGTGCCAGTAGTCCCGGATCGCCCTACGAGCAGTACTTC
CDR3 protein: CASSPGSPYEQYF

V gene: TRBV30
D gene: TRBD1
clone size: NA
J gene: TRBJ2-7
CDR3 DNA: TGTGCCTGGAGTTCCGACGCGGGACAGGCGGAGCAGTACTTC
CDR3 protein: CAWSSDAGQAEQYF

V gene: TRBV15
D gene: NA
clone size: NA
J gene: TRBJ2-5
CDR3 DNA: TGTGCCACCAGCAGTAATTGGCAAGAGACCCAGTACTTC
CDR3 protein: CATSSNWQETQYF

V gene: TRBV7-2
D gene: NA
clone size: NA
J gene: TRBJ2-2
CDR3 DNA: TGTGCCAGCAGCCCCAAAAACACCGGGGAGCTGTTTTTT
CDR3 protein: CASSPKNTGELFF

V gene: TRBV7-2
D gene: TRBD2
clone size: NA
J gene: TRBJ2-5
CDR3 DNA: TGTGCCAGCAGCTTAAGGTCGGGGAGGGCCGCGGAGACCCAGTACTTC
CDR3 protein: CASSLRSGRAAETQYF

V gene: TRBV9
D gene: TRBD1
clone size: NA
J gene: TRBJ2-5
CDR3 DNA: TGTGCCAGCAGCCCTGGACAGGGGAGGGATTACGAGCGGTACTTC
CDR3 protein: CASSPGQGRDYERYF

V gene: TRBV7-2
D gene: NA
clone size: NA
J gene: TRBJ2-7
CDR3 DNA: TGTGCCAGCAGTCCCGACCGGGACTCTACCTACGAGCAGTACTTC
CDR3 protein: CASSPDRDSTYEQYF

V gene: TRBV7-2
D gene: NA
clone size: NA
J gene: TRBJ2-5
CDR3 DNA: TGTGCCAGCAGCCCCCAAAGTAAGACCCAGTACTTC
CDR3 protein: CASSPQSKTQYF

V gene: TRBV4-1
D gene: NA
clone size: NA
J gene: TRBJ2-1
CDR3 DNA: TGCGCCAGCAGCCAAGGTAGCGGAAATGCCTACAATGAGCAGTTCTTC
CDR3 protein: CASSQGSGNAYNEQFF